Listed here is a single TCR beta chain. Its specificity is unknown. Time point specified: newly diagnosed GD, antithyroid drugs for less than 3 months. There was RNA extracted from PBMCs, and the TCR library was made from it. The patients were drawn from one endocrinology department in Xi'an, China. This specimen belongs to a study of regulatory T cells in long-lasting Graves disease. TCR beta libraries were built with iRepertoire HTBI primers and Arm-PCR of CDR3 regions. TCRdb re-called the multiplex PCR reads through MiXCR, storing one row per CDR3 protein. The sample holds some 230,000 distinct CDR3 sequences, about a sixth seen once. The study, taken as a whole, reports: The TCR repertoire of persistent Graves' patients was less diverse than that of newly diagnosed ones.

The sample was peripheral blood mononuclear cells (PBMCs), taken at new diagnosis, from a patient treated with antithyroid drugs. The sequence came from a female donor with Graves disease.

CDR3 sequence reads: CASTPRGQGRDQPQHF. The CDR3 nucleotides are TGTGCCAGCACCCCGCGGGGACAGGGGAGGGATCAGCCCCAGCATTTT. J is TRBJ1-5 and V is TRBV28; 10 positions agree with TRBD1. The CDR3 contains 16 residues. Germline CDR1 is MDHEN and CDR2 is SYDVKM. Unmatched junction bases numbered 11, after V lost 7 bases and J lost 5 bases. Filled out from reference TRBV28 and TRBJ1-5, the complete variable domain reads DVKVTQSSRYLVKRTGEKVFLECVQDMDHENMFWYRQDPGLGLRLIYFSYDVKMKEKGDIPEGYSVSREKKERFSLILESASTNQTSMYLCASTPRGQGRDQPQHFGDGTRLSIL.